The next 17 T cell receptor beta chains were all read from a single sample in a study of response to subunit inactivated influenza vaccine. MiXCR, applied by TCRdb to the RT-PCR reads, yields one record per CDR3 protein. Here the sample spans hundreds of thousands of distinct CDR3 sequences, about 25% being singletons. This sample comprised CD4+ T cells sorted from PBMCs, obtained about 5 days after vaccination. Receptor source: a man in his forties or fifties who received an inactivated influenza vaccine.

This chain joins TRBV10-3 and TRBJ2-7; D uncertain. Deletions cut 2 bases from V and 0 bases from J, with 11 bases between. The length of the CDR3 is 15 residues. Germline loops: CDR1 ENHRY, CDR2 SYGVKD. CDR3 residues: CAISELRLDSYEQYF. CDR3 coding DNA: TGTGCCATCAGTGAGCTCCGATTAGACTCCTACGAGCAGTACTTC.

The CDR3 DNA reads as TGCAGTGCTAGAGATGACAGGTTCCTGAGCTACGAGCAGTACTTC. Protein: CSARDDRFLSYEQYF. The J gene is TRBJ2-7, the V gene TRBV20-1; tentatively, D is TRBD1 (6 bases). V was clipped by 0 bases and J by 3 bases, with 15 bases between them. The CDR3 sequence is 15 residues long. From germline, CDR1 is DFQATT and CDR2 SNEGSKA (reference sequence).

The table lists this clonotype with many counts. The CDR3 here is CASSLALWETQYF. CDR3 DNA: TGTGCCAGCAGCTTAGCGCTATGGGAGACCCAGTACTTC. This chain links TRBV7-2 with TRBJ2-5; D not resolved. Trimming took off 0 bases at V and 5 bases at J, with 7 bases between the two ends. Germline V gene lookup returns CDR1 SGHTA and CDR2 FQGNSA. This CDR3 has 13 residues. Full variable domain (missing parts from reference TRBV7-2 and TRBJ2-5): GAGVSQSPSNKVTEKGKDVELRCDPISGHTALYWYRQSLGQGLEFLIYFQGNSAPDKSGLPSDRFSAERTGGSVSTLTIQRTQQEDSAVYLCASSLALWETQYFGPGTRLLVL.

Only a few counts were recorded for this clonotype. The chain carries TRBV4-2 and TRBJ2-2; D remains unclear. Trimming left V 2 bases short and J 2 bases short, with 12 bases between. The germline gives CDR1 LGHNA, CDR2 YNFKEQ. This CDR3 is 16 amino acids long. The CDR3 DNA sequence: TGTGCCAGCAGCCAATATCCTGTAGACAACACCGGGGAGCTGTTTTTT. Its protein product is CASSQYPVDNTGELFF.

The chain employs TRBV12-3 or TRBV12-4 and TRBJ2-7, with 11 bases lining up with TRBD1. The length of the CDR3 is 16 residues. The V and J ends lost 3 bases and 2 bases, in that order; junction bases with no gene match: 6. CDR3 sequence: CASSFGGTGGTYEQYF. The CDR3 DNA reads as TGTGCCAGCAGTTTTGGCGGGACAGGGGGGACCTACGAGCAGTACTTC.

The rearrangement links TRBV29-1 to TRBJ2-7; a possible D gene is TRBD1 (6 bases). Trimming removed 7 bases at V and 1 base at J, with 20 bases between. CDR1 and CDR2 from the germline V gene are SQVTM and ANQGSEA. The CDR3 covers 15 residues. Here the CDR3 reads CSATAPGQSSYEQYF. Here the CDR3 DNA reads TGCAGCGCGACGGCACCGGGACAATCTTCCTACGAGCAGTACTTC.

This clonotype has a handful of counts. The chain recombines TRBV6-5 with TRBJ2-1, with 7 bases fitting TRBD2. V shed 0 bases and J 1 base; nucleotides not matched to a gene: 6. The germline CDR1 and CDR2 sequences are MNHEY and SVGAGI. The CDR3 covers 17 residues. CDR3 coding DNA: TGTGCCAGCAGTTACTCGGGCGGGAGAGGTTCCTACAATGAGCAGTTCTTC. As protein: CASSYSGGRGSYNEQFF.

The chain has TRBV11-2 and TRBJ2-3; D unclear. The germline gives CDR1 SGHAT, CDR2 FQNNGV. Trimming took 1 base from V and 1 from J, leaving 6 bases between them. The CDR3 contains 14 residues. The chain's CDR3 is CASSLVIGTDTQYF. The CDR3 DNA reads TGTGCCAGCAGCTTAGTGATTGGCACAGATACGCAGTATTTT.

This chain connects TRBV5-1 to TRBJ2-7; D may be TRBD2 (7 bases). The CDR3 has 15 residues. Germline V gives CDR1 SGHRS, CDR2 YFSETQ. The V gene lost 4 bases and the J gene lost 7 bases, with 21 bases spanning the gap. CDR3 residues: CASSPEGQRLAEQYF. The CDR3 DNA is TGCGCCAGCAGCCCGGAGGGACAACGACTAGCAGAGCAGTACTTC. Full variable domain (outside the CDR3, taken from reference TRBV5-1 and TRBJ2-7): KAGVTQTPRYLIKTRGQQVTLSCSPISGHRSVSWYQQTPGQGLQFLFEYFSETQRNKGNFPGRFSGRQFSNSRSEMNVSTLELGDSALYLCASSPEGQRLAEQYFGPGTRLTVT.

The V gene is TRBV27, the J gene TRBJ2-3; 8 nucleotides match TRBD1. This CDR3 spans 16 amino acids. Germline loops: CDR1 MNHEY, CDR2 SMNVEV (reference sequence). After removal of 4 bases from V and 0 bases from J, the junction contained 6 bases not matched to a gene. CDR3 sequence (DNA): TGTGCCAGCAGTTCGTTCAGGGGGCCTAGCACAGATACGCAGTATTTT. Translation gives CASSSFRGPSTDTQYF.

The chain is built from TRBV4-3 and TRBJ1-5; a possible D gene is TRBD1 (5 bases). V lost 0 bases and J lost 1, with 10 bases in between. Germline V CDR1 and CDR2: LGHNA, YSLEER. The CDR3 is made up of 16 amino acids. The CDR3 bases are TGCGCCAGCAGCCAAGATTGGGGCGCGAGCAATCAGCCCCAGCATTTT. Protein sequence: CASSQDWGASNQPQHF.

The chain is built from TRBV7-2 and TRBJ2-7; 7 bases are shared with TRBD1. Looked up from germline, CDR1 is SGHTA and CDR2 is FQGNSA. The CDR3 is 13 residues long. V lost 8 bases to trimming and J lost 4 bases; unmatched junction nucleotides: 8. The CDR3, as DNA: TGTGCCAGCTCACGAGGGGGCAGATACGAGCAGTACTTC. Amino acid sequence: CASSRGGRYEQYF.

A note on this clonotype: This may be a read error, as it is one base from a much larger clone. The V and J genes are TRBV20-1 and TRBJ2-1, with 7 bases lining up with TRBD2. This CDR3 spans 16 amino acids. Germline CDR1 and CDR2: DFQATT and SNEGSKA (reference sequence). The CDR3 nucleotides are TGCAGTGCTAGAGAGGTGGGAGGGGCCTCCAACAATGAGCAGTTCTTC. This translates into CSAREVGGASNNEQFF.

This clonotype was seen repeatedly, ten times or more. CDR3 sequence reads: CASSSSGVRRSGANVLTF. In DNA form, the CDR3 reads TGTGCCAGCAGCTCCTCCGGGGTCCGGCGGTCTGGGGCCAACGTCCTGACTTTC. The chain links TRBV28 to TRBJ2-6, with TRBD2 as a possible D gene (5 bases). The CDR3 consists of 18 residues. CDR1 is MDHEN, CDR2 SYDVKM, per germline. V lost 6 bases, J lost 1 base, and 19 bases lay in between.

This clonotype was seen more than once but under ten times. This chain uses TRBV7-9 with TRBJ2-5; 9 bases match TRBD1. This CDR3 has 13 residues. Trimming removed 5 bases from V and 10 bases from J; junction bases left unmatched: 8. Germline CDR1 reads SEHNR; CDR2 reads FQNEAQ (reference sequence). The CDR3 reads CASSASGTGSQYF. CDR3 nucleotide sequence: TGTGCCAGCAGCGCCTCCGGGACAGGGAGCCAGTACTTC.

The table lists this clonotype with many counts. The V and J genes are TRBV20-1 and TRBJ2-5; D ambiguous. CDR3 length equals 15 residues. CDR1 and CDR2 from the germline V gene are DFQATT and SNEGSKA (reference sequence). The ends were cut back, 3 bases at V and 2 bases at J, with 16 bases in the middle. The CDR3 DNA sequence: TGCAGTGCTAGGGCCCCGCTGGGTCCACAAGAGACCCAGTACTTC. It codes for CSARAPLGPQETQYF.

This clonotype was observed a few times. The V and J genes are TRBV6-2 or TRBV6-3 and TRBJ2-1; perhaps TRBD1 as D (5 bases). Germline CDR1 and CDR2: MNHEY and SVGEGT. Trimming stripped 6 bases from V and 7 bases from J, with 16 bases between. The CDR3 contains 14 residues. CDR3 residues: CASSFYQGSNEQFF. The CDR3 nucleotides read TGTGCCAGCAGCTTCTACCAGGGATCGAATGAGCAGTTCTTC.